This entry lists 15 T cell receptor beta chains sequenced from one sample in a study of CD8+CD57+ T cells in acquired aplastic anemia. Genomic DNA, the template, was used for profiling of the TCR beta VDJ and CDR3. TCRdb reanalysed the reads using MiXCR and keeps one entry per CDR3 protein. Of roughly 150,000 distinct CDR3 sequences in the sample, more than 45% were seen once. Before being chosen for sequencing, patients had shown CD8+CD57+ cell expansion by flow cytometry. Sequenced sample: sorted CD4+, CD8+, or CD8+CD57+ T cells (not recorded which) from PBMCs. The source is a human donor with aplastic anemia.

The rearrangement uses TRBV19 and TRBJ2-1; 11 nucleotides match TRBD2. Trimming took 4 bases from V and 7 from J; bases not matched to a gene: 9. In germline, CDR1 is LNHDA, CDR2 SQIVND (reference sequence). The length of the CDR3 is 16 residues. The CDR3: CASSRVAGGTFNEQFF. The CDR3, as DNA: TGTGCCAGTAGTAGGGTAGCGGGGGGGACCTTTAATGAGCAGTTCTTC. Full variable domain (rest looked up from reference TRBV19 and TRBJ2-1): DGGITQSPKYLFRKEGQNVTLSCEQNLNHDAMYWYRQDPGQGLRLIYYSQIVNDFQKGDIAEGYSVSREKKESFPLTVTSAQKNPTAFYLCASSRVAGGTFNEQFFGPGTRLTVL.

This clonotype has at least ten counts. The chain recombines TRBV6-6 with TRBJ2-7; the D gene is possibly TRBD1 (5 bases). The ends were cut back, 6 bases at V and 2 bases at J, with 14 bases in the middle. The CDR3 covers 14 residues. Germline values: CDR1 MNHNY, CDR2 SVGAGI (reference sequence). The CDR3 DNA reads TGTGCCAGCAGCTTACTTGACAGAACCTACGAGCAGTACTTC. It translates to CASSLLDRTYEQYF.

This sequence joins TRBV11-1 and TRBJ1-3; maybe TRBD1 (5 bases). Germline V gives CDR1 SGHAT, CDR2 FQDESV (reference sequence). The CDR3 has 16 residues. With 3 bases removed from V and 3 bases from J, the gap between germline ends came to 15 bases. The CDR3 region has the DNA TGTGCCAGCAGCTTTCGGGACCAGGGCAGTGGAAACACCATATATTTT. Amino acids: CASSFRDQGSGNTIYF.

This clonotype was observed many times. This chain links TRBV6-1 with TRBJ2-7; 7 bases agree with TRBD1. The CDR3 is 14 amino acids. The V gene's germline CDR1 is MNHNS and CDR2 SASEGT. V lost 8 bases to trimming and J lost 6 bases; unmatched junction nucleotides: 13. In DNA form, the CDR3 reads TGTGCCAGCTCGGCGGCAGGGGGTTTCGTCGAGCAGTACTTC. Amino acid sequence: CASSAAGGFVEQYF.

Concerning this clonotype itself: One end of the junction fails to match germline, which may point to a read error. This chain links TRBV28 with TRBJ2-3, with D possibly being TRBD2 (5 bases). Germline loops: CDR1 MDHEN, CDR2 SYDVKM. CDR3 length: 14 residues. The CDR3 nucleotides read TGTGCCGGCAGTTTACCTGGAGGAACAGATACGCAGTATTTT. This encodes CAGSLPGGTDTQYF.

The rearrangement joins TRBV12-3 or TRBV12-4 to TRBJ2-1; 11 bases align to TRBD2. Losses at the gene ends were 7 bases for V and 12 bases for J; bases not matched to a gene: 14. The CDR3 has 15 residues. As DNA, the CDR3 is TGTGCCAGCATTCATAGCGGGAGGGCCGACCATGGGCAGTTCTTC. It encodes CASIHSGRADHGQFF.

This clonotype was counted ten times or more. The V and J genes are TRBV25-1 and TRBJ1-1, with D possibly TRBD1 on 6 matching bases. CDR1 and CDR2 (germline): MGHDK, SYGVNS. This CDR3 region has 14 residues. Trimming removed 7 bases from V and 1 base from J, with 13 bases in between. The CDR3 protein is CASTTGTANTEAFF. The CDR3 DNA reads as TGTGCCAGCACAACAGGGACGGCGAACACTGAAGCTTTCTTT.

This rearrangement joins TRBV29-1 to TRBJ2-1; 9 positions match TRBD2. The CDR3 length is 12 residues. Trimming took 7 bases from V and 6 from J; bases not matched to a gene: 4. CDR1 and CDR2 from the germline V gene are SQVTM and ANQGSEA. CDR3 region: CSAGGLANEQFF. The CDR3 DNA reads as TGCAGCGCCGGGGGACTAGCCAATGAGCAGTTCTTC.

This clonotype occurred many times. This sequence joins TRBV19 and TRBJ1-5, with D uncertain. Germline lookup yields CDR1 LNHDA and CDR2 SQIVND (reference sequence). The CDR3 covers 14 residues. V was cut by 10 bases and J by 0 bases, with 13 bases left in between. CDR3 nucleotides: TGTGCCACCAGGAGGGTGTATAGCAATCAGCCCCAGCATTTT. This sequence encodes CATRRVYSNQPQHF.

This clonotype turned up a few times. V is TRBV18 and J is TRBJ2-3, with D perhaps TRBD1 (6 bases). CDR3 length equals 17 residues. The V end was cut by 0 bases, the J end by 1 base, with 14 bases between. From germline, CDR1 is KGHSH and CDR2 LQKENI. CDR3: CASSPPIKQGRTDTQYF. As DNA, the CDR3 is TGTGCCAGCTCACCACCGATTAAACAGGGTCGCACAGATACGCAGTATTTT. Full variable domain (outside the CDR3, taken from reference TRBV18 and TRBJ2-3): NAGVMQNPRHLVRRRGQEARLRCSPMKGHSHVYWYRQLPEEGLKFMVYLQKENIIDESGMPKERFSAEFPKEGPSILRIQQVVRGDSAAYFCASSPPIKQGRTDTQYFGPGTRLTVL.

The J gene is TRBJ2-2, the V gene TRBV11-2, with no clear D. The V end lost 3 bases, the J end lost 8 bases, and 7 bases lay between the germline ends. The length of the CDR3 is 12 residues. Germline lookup yields CDR1 SGHAT and CDR2 FQNNGV. The CDR3 here is CASSFLVGELFF. The CDR3 DNA reads TGTGCCAGCAGCTTTCTAGTAGGGGAGCTGTTTTTT.

The chain couples TRBV7-9 to TRBJ1-1; D call uncertain. Between the trimmed V and J ends, which lost 1 base and 5 bases, there was a span of 8 bases. The CDR3 is 13 amino acids. Germline V lookup: CDR1 SEHNR, CDR2 FQNEAQ (reference sequence). CDR3 DNA sequence: TGTGCCAGCAGCTTAGAAGGGAAGACTGAAGCTTTCTTT. Amino acid sequence: CASSLEGKTEAFF.

The chain's CDR3 is CASSLAGKSPLHF. The CDR3 nucleotides read TGTGCCAGCAGCTTGGCAGGGAAGTCACCCCTCCACTTT. The V and J genes are TRBV7-9 and TRBJ1-6; possible D gene TRBD1, 5 bases. V was clipped by 3 bases and J by 10 bases, with 10 bases between them. Germline CDR1 reads SEHNR; CDR2 reads FQNEAQ (reference sequence). The CDR3 consists of 13 residues.

Remarks on this clonotype: Possible read error: a much larger clone is one base away. The gene calls are TRBV5-1 and TRBJ2-5, with 7 bases aligning to TRBD2. Losses at the gene ends were 8 bases for V and 5 bases for J; bases not matched to a gene: 9. Germline V gives CDR1 SGHRS, CDR2 YFSETQ. CDR3 length equals 13 residues. CDR3 DNA: TGCGCCAGTAGTTCCGGGGGAGGGGAGACCCAGTACTTC. Amino acids: CASSSGGGETQYF.

This rearrangement joins TRBV7-9 to TRBJ2-7; 7 bases line up with TRBD2. The J segment lost 6 bases and the V segment lost 4 bases, leaving 6 bases of the junction unmatched. CDR3 length: 13 amino acids. Germline values: CDR1 SEHNR, CDR2 FQNEAQ (reference sequence). In nucleotides, the CDR3 is TGTGCCAGCAGCTCCTGGACTAGTCGCGAGCAGTACTTC. It codes for CASSSWTSREQYF.